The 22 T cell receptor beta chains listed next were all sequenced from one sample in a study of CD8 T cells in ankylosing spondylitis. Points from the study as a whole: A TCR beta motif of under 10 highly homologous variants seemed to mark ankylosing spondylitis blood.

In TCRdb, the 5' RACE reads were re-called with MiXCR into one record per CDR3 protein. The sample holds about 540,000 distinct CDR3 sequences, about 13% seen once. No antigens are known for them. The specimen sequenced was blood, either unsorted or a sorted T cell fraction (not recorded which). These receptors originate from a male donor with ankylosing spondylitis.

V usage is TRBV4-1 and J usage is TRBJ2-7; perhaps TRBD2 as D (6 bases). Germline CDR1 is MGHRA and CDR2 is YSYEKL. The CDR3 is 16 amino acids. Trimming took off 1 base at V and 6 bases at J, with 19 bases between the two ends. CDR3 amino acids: CASSQGGGVVMSEQYF. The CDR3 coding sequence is TGCGCCAGCAGCCAAGGGGGCGGGGTGGTTATGAGCGAGCAGTACTTC.

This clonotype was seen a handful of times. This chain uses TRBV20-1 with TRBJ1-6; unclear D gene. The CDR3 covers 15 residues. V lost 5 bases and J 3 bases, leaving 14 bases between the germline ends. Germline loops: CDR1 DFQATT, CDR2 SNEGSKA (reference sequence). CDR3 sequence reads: CSAWRRENYNSPLHF. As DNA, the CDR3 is TGCAGTGCTTGGAGGAGGGAGAACTATAATTCACCCCTCCACTTT.

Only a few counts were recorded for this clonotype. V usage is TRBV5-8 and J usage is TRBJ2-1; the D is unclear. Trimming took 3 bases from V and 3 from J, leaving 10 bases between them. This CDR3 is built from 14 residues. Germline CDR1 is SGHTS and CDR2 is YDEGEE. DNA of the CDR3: TGTGCCAGCAGCTCATGGGCAGGCTACAATGAGCAGTTCTTC. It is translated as CASSSWAGYNEQFF.

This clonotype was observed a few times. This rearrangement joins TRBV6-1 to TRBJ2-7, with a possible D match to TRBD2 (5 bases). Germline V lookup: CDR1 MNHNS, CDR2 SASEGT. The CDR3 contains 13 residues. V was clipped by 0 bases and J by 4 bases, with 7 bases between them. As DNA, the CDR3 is TGTGCCAGCAGTGAAGCTAGCGTGTACGAGCAGTACGTC. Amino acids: CASSEASVYEQYV.

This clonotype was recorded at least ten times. CDR3 sequence (DNA): TGTGCCAGCAGCCTACAGGGAGGGTCGGACACTGAAGCTTTCTTT. It codes for CASSLQGGSDTEAFF. The chain carries TRBV7-9 and TRBJ1-1, with D possibly matching TRBD1 (6 bases). The germline CDR1 and CDR2 sequences are SEHNR and FQNEAQ (reference sequence). The V and J ends lost 5 bases and 3 bases respectively, with 16 bases between them. This CDR3 region has 15 residues.

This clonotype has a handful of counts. This CDR3 is CASSHPDRAHEQYF. CDR3 nucleotides: TGTGCCAGCAGCCACCCAGACAGGGCCCACGAGCAGTACTTC. This rearrangement joins TRBV3-1 to TRBJ2-7, with 7 bases that match TRBD1. The CDR3 totals 14 residues. J was trimmed by 5 bases and V by 3 bases; bases with no gene match: 7. The germline V gene has CDR1 LGHDT and CDR2 YNNKEL (reference sequence).

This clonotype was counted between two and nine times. CDR3 DNA sequence: TGTGCCAGCAGCTCCTACTATGGCTACACCTTC. This codes for CASSSYYGYTF. The chain employs TRBV7-2 and TRBJ1-2; no definite D call. CDR1 and CDR2 (germline): SGHTA, FQGNSA. This CDR3 has 11 amino acids. Trimming left V 4 bases short and J 3 bases short, with 3 bases between.

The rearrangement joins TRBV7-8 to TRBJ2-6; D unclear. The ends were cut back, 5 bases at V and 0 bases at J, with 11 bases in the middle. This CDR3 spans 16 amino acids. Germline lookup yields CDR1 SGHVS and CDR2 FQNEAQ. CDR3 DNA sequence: TGTGCCAGCAGCCCCACGTTGGTCTCTGGGGCCAACGTCCTGACTTTC. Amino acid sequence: CASSPTLVSGANVLTF.

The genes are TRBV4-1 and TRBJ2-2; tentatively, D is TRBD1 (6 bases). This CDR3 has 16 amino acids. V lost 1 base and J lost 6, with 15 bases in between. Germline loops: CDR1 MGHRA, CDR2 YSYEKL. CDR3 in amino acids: CASSQGWGEGAGELFF. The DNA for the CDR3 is TGCGCCAGCAGCCAAGGATGGGGAGAGGGGGCCGGGGAGCTGTTTTTT.

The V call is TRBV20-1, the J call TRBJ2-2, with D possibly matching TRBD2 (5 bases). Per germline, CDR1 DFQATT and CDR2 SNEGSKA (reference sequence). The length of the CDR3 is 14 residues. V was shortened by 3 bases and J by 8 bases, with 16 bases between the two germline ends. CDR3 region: CSASTDSKGGELFF. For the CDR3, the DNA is TGCAGTGCTAGCACGGACTCCAAAGGAGGGGAGCTGTTTTTT.

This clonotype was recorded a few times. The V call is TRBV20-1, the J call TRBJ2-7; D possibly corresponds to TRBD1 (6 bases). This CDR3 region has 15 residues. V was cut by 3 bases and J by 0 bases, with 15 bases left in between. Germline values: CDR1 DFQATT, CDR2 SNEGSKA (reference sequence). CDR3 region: CSASLKEDSSYEQYV. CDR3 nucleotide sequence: TGCAGTGCTAGTCTTAAAGAGGACAGCTCCTACGAGCAGTACGTC.

The chain's CDR3 is CASTSGTGFPQPQHF. CDR3 in DNA: TGTGCCAGCACCTCCGGGACAGGGTTCCCTCAGCCCCAGCATTTT. The gene calls are TRBV12-3 or TRBV12-4 and TRBJ1-5; 9 bases are shared with TRBD1. The ends lost 7 bases at V and 6 bases at J; junction bases unmatched: 10. The CDR3 is 15 amino acids.

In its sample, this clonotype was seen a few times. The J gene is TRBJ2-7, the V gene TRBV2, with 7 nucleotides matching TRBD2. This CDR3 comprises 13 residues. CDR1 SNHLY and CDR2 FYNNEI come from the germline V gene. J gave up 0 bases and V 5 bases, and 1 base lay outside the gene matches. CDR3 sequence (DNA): TGTGCCAGCAGTCTAGCGGACTCCTACGAGCAGTACGTC. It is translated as CASSLADSYEQYV.

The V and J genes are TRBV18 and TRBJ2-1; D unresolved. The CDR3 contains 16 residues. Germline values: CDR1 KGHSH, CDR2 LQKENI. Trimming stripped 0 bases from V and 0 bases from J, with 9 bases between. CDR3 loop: CASSPPSVSSYNEQFF. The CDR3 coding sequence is TGTGCCAGCTCACCACCGTCGGTAAGCTCCTACAATGAGCAGTTCTTC.

CDR3 residues: CASSMGANTDTQYF. CDR3 bases: TGTGCCAGCAGCATGGGAGCGAACACAGATACGCAGTATTTT. This sequence joins TRBV5-6 and TRBJ2-3; possible D gene TRBD2, 5 bases. The CDR3 has 14 residues. Trimming left V 4 bases short and J 2 bases short, with 11 bases between. Germline loops: CDR1 SGHDT, CDR2 YYEEEE.

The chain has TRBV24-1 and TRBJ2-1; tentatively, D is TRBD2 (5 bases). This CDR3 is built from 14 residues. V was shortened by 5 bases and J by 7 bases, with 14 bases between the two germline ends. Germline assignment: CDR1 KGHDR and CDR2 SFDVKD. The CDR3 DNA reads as TGTGCCACCAGTGGCGGGCAGGAAGCTAATGAGCAGTTCTTC. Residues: CATSGGQEANEQFF.

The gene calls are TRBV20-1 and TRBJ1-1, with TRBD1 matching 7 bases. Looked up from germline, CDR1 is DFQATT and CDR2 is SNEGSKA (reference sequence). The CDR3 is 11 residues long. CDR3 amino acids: CSRQGNTEAFF. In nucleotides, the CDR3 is TGCAGCCGACAGGGGAACACTGAAGCTTTCTTT.

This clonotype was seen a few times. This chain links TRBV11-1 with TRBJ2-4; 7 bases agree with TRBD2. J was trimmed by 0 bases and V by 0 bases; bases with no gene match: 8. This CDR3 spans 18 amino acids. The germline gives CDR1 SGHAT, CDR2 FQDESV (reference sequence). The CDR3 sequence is CASSLAPGLRKAKNIQYF. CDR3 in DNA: TGTGCCAGCAGCTTAGCCCCGGGACTACGAAAAGCCAAAAACATTCAGTACTTC. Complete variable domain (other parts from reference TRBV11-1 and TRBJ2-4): EAEVAQSPRYKITEKSQAVAFWCDPISGHATLYWYRQILGQGPELLVQFQDESVVDDSQLPKDRFSAERLKGVDSTLKIQPAELGDSAMYLCASSLAPGLRKAKNIQYFGAGTRLSVL.

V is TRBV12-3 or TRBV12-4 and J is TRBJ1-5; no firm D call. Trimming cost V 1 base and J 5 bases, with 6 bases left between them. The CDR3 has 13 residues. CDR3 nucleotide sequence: TGTGCCAGCAGTTTAGTAGGATATCAGCCCCAGCATTTT. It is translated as CASSLVGYQPQHF.

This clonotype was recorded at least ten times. This CDR3 reads CSVWTGRYEQYF. The CDR3 nucleotides are TGCAGCGTTTGGACAGGCCGCTACGAGCAGTACTTC. The chain uses TRBV29-1 and TRBJ2-7; 7 bases line up with TRBD1. In germline, CDR1 is SQVTM, CDR2 ANQGSEA. There are 12 residues in the CDR3. The V and J ends lost 5 bases and 3 bases, in that order; junction bases with no gene match: 4.

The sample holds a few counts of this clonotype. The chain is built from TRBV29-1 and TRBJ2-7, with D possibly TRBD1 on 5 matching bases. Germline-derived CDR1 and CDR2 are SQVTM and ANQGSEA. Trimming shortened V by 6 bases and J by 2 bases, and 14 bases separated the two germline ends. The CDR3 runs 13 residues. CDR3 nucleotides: TGCAGCGTAAAGCAGGACACAACCTACGAGCAGTACTTC. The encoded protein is CSVKQDTTYEQYF.

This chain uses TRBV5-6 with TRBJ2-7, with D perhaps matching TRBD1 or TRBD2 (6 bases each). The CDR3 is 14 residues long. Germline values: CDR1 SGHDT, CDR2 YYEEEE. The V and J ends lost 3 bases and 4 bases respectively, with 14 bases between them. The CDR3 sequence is CASSWGRTEYEQYF. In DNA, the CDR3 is TGTGCCAGCAGCTGGGGGAGGACAGAGTACGAGCAGTACTTC.